What follows describes a single T cell receptor beta chain. This CDR3 comprises 13 residues. Trimming took 0 bases from V and 7 from J, leaving 12 bases between them. Germline V gene data show CDR1 as SQVTM and CDR2 as ANQGSEA. The assay was carried out at the deep level. Assay: immunoSEQ multiplex PCR; the TCRdb copy retains only in-frame clones and omits some. The sample comprises fewer than 600,000 clones, 79% of which are singletons, and 10% to 15% rests with the top ten. The record originates from a study of shared clonotypes between healthy human individuals. Across the study: Participating donors consisted of a couple of women and a few men aged 18 to 49.

Unsorted material relied on tens of millions of PBMCs as the source of genomic DNA. The sample was PBMCs. The rearrangement links TRBV29-1 to TRBJ1-2, with D unclear. This receptor was identified in a woman aged 40 to 55 in good health. Some clones in this sample may be carry-over from other donors' samples. The chain's CDR3 is CSVEDRSEGGYTF. CDR3 in DNA: TGCAGCGTTGAAGATCGATCCGAGGGTGGCTACACCTTC.